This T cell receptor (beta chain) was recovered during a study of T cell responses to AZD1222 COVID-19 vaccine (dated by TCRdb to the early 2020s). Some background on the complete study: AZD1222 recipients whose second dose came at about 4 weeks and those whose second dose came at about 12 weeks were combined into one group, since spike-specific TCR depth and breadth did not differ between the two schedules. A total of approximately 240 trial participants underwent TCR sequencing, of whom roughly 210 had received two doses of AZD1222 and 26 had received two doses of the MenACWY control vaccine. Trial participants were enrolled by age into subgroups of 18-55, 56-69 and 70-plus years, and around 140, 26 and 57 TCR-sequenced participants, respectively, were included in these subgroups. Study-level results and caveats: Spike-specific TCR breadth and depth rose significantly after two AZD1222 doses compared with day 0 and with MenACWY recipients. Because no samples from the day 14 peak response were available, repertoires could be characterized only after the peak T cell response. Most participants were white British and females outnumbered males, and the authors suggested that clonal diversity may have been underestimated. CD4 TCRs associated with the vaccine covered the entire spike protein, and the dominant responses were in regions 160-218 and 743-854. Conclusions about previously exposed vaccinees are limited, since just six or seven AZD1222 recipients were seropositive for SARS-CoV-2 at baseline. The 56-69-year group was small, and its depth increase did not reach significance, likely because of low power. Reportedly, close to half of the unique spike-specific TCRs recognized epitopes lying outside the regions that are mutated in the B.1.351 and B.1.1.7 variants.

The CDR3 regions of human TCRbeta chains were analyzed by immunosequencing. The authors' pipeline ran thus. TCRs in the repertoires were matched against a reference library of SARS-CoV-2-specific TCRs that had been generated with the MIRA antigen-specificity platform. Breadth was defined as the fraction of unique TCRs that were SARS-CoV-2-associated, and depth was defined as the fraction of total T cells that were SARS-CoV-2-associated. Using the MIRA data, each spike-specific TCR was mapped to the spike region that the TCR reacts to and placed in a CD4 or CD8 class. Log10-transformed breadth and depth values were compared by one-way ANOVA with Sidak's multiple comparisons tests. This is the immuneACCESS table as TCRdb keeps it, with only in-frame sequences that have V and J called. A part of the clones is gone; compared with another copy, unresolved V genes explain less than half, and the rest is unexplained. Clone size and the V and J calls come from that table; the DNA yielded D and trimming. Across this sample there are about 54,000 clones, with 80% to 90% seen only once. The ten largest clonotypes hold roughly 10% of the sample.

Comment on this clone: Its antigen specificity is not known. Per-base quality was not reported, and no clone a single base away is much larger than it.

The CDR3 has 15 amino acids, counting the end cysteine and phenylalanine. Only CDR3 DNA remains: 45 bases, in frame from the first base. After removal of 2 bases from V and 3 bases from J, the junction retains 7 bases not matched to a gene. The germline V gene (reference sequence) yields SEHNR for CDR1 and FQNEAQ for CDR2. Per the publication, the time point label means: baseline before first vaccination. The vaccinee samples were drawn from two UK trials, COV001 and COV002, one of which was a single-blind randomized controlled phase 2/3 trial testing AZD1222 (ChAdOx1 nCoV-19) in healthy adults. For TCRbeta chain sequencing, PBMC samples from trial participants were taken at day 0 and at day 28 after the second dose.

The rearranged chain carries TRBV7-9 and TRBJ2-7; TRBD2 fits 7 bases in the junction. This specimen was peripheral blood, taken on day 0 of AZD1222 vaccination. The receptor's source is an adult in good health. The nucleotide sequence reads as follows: TGTGCCAGCAGCTTACCCCCCACTAGCGTCTACGAGCAGTACTTC. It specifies CASSLPPTSVYEQYF.